Here is one T cell receptor beta chain with its context. As yet, its antigen is unknown. Clinicians in the United States treated all participants with HIV. DNA was extracted from about 1-10 million thawed cryopreserved PBMC. This specimen belongs to a study of long-term antiretroviral therapy in people with HIV. Assay version v3.0 of immunoSEQ was used, and it was run at survey level. Sequencing used immunoSEQ multiplex PCR; TCRdb keeps in-frame clones, though not all of them. This sample has 23,000 or so clones, with 75% to 90% found just once. The V gene's germline CDR1 is SGHRS and CDR2 YFSETQ. The CDR3 is made up of 14 amino acids. Trimming pared 1 base from V and 6 bases from J, leaving 14 bases between. Findings and limits, study-wide: Pre-ART-expanded clones dominated the repertoire at all time points.

The specimen comprised unsorted PBMCs, sampled 0.4 years after starting antiretroviral therapy. The origin of this receptor is a man in his fifties with HIV. This chain links TRBV5-1 with TRBJ2-7; a possible D gene is TRBD2 (5 bases). The CDR3, as DNA: TGCGCCAGCAGCTTGTCCGAGGGCTACCGCGAGCAGTACTTC. Amino acids: CASSLSEGYREQYF.